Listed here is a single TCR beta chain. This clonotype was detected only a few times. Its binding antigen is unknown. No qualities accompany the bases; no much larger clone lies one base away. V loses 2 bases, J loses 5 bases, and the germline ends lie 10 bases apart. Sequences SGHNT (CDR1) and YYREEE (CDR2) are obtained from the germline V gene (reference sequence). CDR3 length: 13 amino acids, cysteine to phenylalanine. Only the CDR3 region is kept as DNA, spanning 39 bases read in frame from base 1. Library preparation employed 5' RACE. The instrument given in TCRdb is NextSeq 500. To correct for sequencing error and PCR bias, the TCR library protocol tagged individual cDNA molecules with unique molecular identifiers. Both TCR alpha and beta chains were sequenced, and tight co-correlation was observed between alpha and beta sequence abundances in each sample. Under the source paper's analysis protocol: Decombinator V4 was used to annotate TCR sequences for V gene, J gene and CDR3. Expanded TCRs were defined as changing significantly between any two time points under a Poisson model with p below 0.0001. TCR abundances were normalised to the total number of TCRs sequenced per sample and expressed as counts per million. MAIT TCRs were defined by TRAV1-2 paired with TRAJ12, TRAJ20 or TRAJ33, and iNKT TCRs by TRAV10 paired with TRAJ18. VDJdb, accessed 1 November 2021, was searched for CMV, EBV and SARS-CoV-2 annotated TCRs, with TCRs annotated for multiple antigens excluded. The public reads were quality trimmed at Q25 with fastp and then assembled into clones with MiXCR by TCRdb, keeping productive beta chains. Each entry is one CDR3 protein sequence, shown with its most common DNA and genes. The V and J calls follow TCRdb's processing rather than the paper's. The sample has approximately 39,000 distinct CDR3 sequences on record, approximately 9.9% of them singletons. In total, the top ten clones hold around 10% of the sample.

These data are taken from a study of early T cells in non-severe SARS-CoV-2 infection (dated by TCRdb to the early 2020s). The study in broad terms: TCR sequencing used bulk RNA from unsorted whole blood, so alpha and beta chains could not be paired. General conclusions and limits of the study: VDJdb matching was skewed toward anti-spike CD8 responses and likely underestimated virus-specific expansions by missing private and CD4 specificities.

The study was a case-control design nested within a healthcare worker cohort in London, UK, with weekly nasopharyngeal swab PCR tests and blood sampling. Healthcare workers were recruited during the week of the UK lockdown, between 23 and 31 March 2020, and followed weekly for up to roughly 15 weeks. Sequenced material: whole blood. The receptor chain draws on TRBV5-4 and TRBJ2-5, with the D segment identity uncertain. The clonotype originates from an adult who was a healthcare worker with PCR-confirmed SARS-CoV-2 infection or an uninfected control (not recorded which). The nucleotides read TGTGCCAGCAGCTTTTTGATCGGGGAGACCCAGTACTTC. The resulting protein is CASSFLIGETQYF.